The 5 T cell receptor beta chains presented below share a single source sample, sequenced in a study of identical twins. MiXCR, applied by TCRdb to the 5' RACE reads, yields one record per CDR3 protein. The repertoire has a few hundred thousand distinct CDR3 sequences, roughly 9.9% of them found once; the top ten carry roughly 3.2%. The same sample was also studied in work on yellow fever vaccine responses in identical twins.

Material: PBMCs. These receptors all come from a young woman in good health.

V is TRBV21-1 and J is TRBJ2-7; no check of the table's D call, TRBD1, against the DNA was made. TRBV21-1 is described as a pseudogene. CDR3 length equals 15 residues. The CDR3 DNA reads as TGTGCCAGCAAAATCCGGGACACCCTGGGTAACGAGCAGTACTTC. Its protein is CASKIRDTLGNEQYF.

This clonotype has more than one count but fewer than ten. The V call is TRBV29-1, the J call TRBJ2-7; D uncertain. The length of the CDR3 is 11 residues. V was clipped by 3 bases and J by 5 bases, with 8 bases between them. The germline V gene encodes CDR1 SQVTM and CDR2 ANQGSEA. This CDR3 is CSVDLSDEQYF. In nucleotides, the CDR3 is TGCAGCGTTGATTTGTCCGACGAGCAGTACTTC.

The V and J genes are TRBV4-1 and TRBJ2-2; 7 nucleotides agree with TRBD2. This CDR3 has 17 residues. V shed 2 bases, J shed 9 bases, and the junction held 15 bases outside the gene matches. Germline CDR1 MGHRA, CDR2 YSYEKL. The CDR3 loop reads CASSQTGGLDAVRELFF. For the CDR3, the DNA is TGCGCCAGCAGCCAAACCGGAGGACTAGACGCCGTTAGGGAGCTGTTTTTT.

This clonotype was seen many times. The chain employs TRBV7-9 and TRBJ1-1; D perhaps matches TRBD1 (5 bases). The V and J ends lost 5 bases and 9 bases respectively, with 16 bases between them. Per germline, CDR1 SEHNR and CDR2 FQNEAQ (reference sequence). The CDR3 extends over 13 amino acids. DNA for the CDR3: TGTGCCAGCAGCCTACCGGGGGGAACCAAAGCTTTCTTT. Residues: CASSLPGGTKAFF.

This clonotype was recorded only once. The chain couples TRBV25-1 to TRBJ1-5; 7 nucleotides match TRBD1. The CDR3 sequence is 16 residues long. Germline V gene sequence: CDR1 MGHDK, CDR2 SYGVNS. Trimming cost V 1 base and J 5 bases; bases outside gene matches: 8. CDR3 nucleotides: TGTGCCAGCAGTGAATCGGGTTTTAGGGGGCATCAGCCCCAGCATTTT. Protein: CASSESGFRGHQPQHF.